This entry lists 12 T cell receptor beta chains sequenced from one sample in a study of blood T cell repertoires in COVID-19. Clones were sequenced by immunoSEQ multiplex PCR, and TCRdb holds only the in-frame ones, with some missing. The table lists approximately 350,000 clones, roughly 90% of them singletons. The sample comprised peripheral blood. The receptors derive from a woman aged 55 to 70 with COVID-19, enrolled during active disease.

CDR3 sequence (DNA): TGTGCCAGCAGCTTAGAAGTGGGGCGGTGGCAGCCCCAGCATTTT. This sequence encodes CASSLEVGRWQPQHF. The rearrangement links TRBV7-2 to TRBJ1-5, with TRBD1 as a possible D gene (5 bases). Looked up from germline, CDR1 is SGHTA and CDR2 is FQGNSA. The CDR3 runs 15 residues. V was clipped by 1 base and J by 7 bases, with 14 bases between them.

This clone came up once. V gene TRBV27 combines with J gene TRBJ2-3; D ambiguous. In germline, CDR1 is MNHEY, CDR2 SMNVEV (reference sequence). The CDR3 consists of 13 residues. Deletions cut 5 bases from V and 2 bases from J, with 8 bases between. CDR3 protein: CASSGRNTDTQYF. For the CDR3, the DNA is TGTGCCAGCAGTGGGCGTAACACAGATACGCAGTATTTT.

As DNA, the CDR3 is TGTGCCAGCAGCTTCCGGACTAGCGGGGGGGCCAAGAATGAGCAGTTCTTC. Encoded protein: CASSFRTSGGAKNEQFF. The gene calls are TRBV9 and TRBJ2-1; 15 bases align to TRBD2. The CDR3 is made up of 17 amino acids. Germline V gene sequence: CDR1 SGDLS, CDR2 YYNGEE. The V segment lost 4 bases and the J segment 7 bases; nucleotides outside the gene matches: 9.

This rearrangement joins TRBV7-2 to TRBJ2-2; possible D gene TRBD1, 5 bases. Germline V gene sequence: CDR1 SGHTA, CDR2 FQGNSA. This CDR3 comprises 17 residues. Trimming shortened V by 1 base and J by 6 bases, and 18 bases separated the two germline ends. CDR3 nucleotides: TGTGCCAGCAGCTTAGAAGCCAGGGTTGTAGTTTCCGGGGAGCTGTTTTTT. Protein product: CASSLEARVVVSGELFF.

In DNA form, the CDR3 reads TGTGCCAGCAGTGAATACAGGACGAACACCGGGGAGCTGTTTTTT. Translated, it gives CASSEYRTNTGELFF. The chain couples TRBV2 to TRBJ2-2; a possible D gene is TRBD1 (5 bases). Germline-derived CDR1 and CDR2 are SNHLY and FYNNEI. V lost 2 bases to trimming and J lost 0 bases, with 7 bases between them. This CDR3 has 15 residues.

The chain recombines TRBV10-3 with TRBJ1-2, with a weak D call TRBD1 (6 bases). V dropped 6 bases and J dropped 4 bases, with 9 bases sitting between them. The CDR3 runs to 12 residues. Germline CDR1 and CDR2: ENHRY and SYGVKD. The chain's CDR3 is CAISEQGYGYTF. CDR3 nucleotides: TGTGCCATCAGCGAACAGGGCTATGGCTACACCTTC.

The chain couples TRBV5-5 to TRBJ2-3; 9 nucleotides line up with TRBD1. Germline V lookup: CDR1 SGHKS, CDR2 YYEKEE (reference sequence). V gave up 5 bases and J gave up 5 bases; unmatched junction bases: 12. The CDR3 spans 16 residues. Written as DNA, the CDR3 is TGTGCCAGCAGTTTTACAGGGGGCGCACTTGGAGATACGCAGTATTTT. Translating it yields CASSFTGGALGDTQYF.

The chain recombines TRBV7-9 with TRBJ1-5; D possibly corresponds to TRBD1 (5 bases). The CDR3 has 16 amino acids. The V gene lost 5 bases and the J gene lost 1 base, with 15 bases spanning the gap. Germline V CDR1 and CDR2: SEHNR, FQNEAQ (reference sequence). CDR3 loop: CASSGTGGKSNQPQHF. CDR3 bases: TGTGCCAGCAGCGGGACGGGCGGGAAGAGCAATCAGCCCCAGCATTTT.

The V gene is TRBV5-6, the J gene TRBJ1-1; no reliable D call. The CDR3 runs to 14 residues. Germline V gene data show CDR1 as SGHDT and CDR2 as YYEEEE. Deletions cut 4 bases from V and 2 bases from J, with 12 bases between. This CDR3 reads CASSRRSSNTEAFF. The CDR3 nucleotides read TGTGCCAGCAGCCGGAGGAGCTCAAACACTGAAGCTTTCTTT.

J is TRBJ1-2 and V is TRBV3-1 (or the pseudogene TRBV3-2), with 10 bases identical to TRBD1. This CDR3 has 14 amino acids. Germline assignment: CDR1 LGHDT and CDR2 YNNKEL (reference sequence). Losses at the gene ends were 1 base for V and 13 bases for J; bases not matched to a gene: 9. The CDR3 nucleotides are TGTGCCAGCAGCCAAGTTGGGACAGGGGAAGTAACCACCTTC. Its translation is CASSQVGTGEVTTF.

The rearrangement joins TRBV3-1 (or the pseudogene TRBV3-2) to TRBJ1-2; D not resolved. V was pared by 3 bases and J by 0 bases, with 8 bases between. This CDR3 contains 14 residues. CDR1 and CDR2 from the germline V gene are LGHDT and YNNKEL (reference sequence). The CDR3 DNA reads as TGTGCCAGCAGCCATCAGGCAGCTAACTATGGCTACACCTTC. Translation gives CASSHQAANYGYTF.

This clone has a single count. The chain is built from TRBV5-6 and TRBJ2-1; 7 bases align to TRBD2. Looked up from germline, CDR1 is SGHDT and CDR2 is YYEEEE. The CDR3 runs 15 residues. V shed 2 bases, J shed 4 bases, and the junction held 6 bases outside the gene matches. CDR3 nucleotide sequence: TGTGCCAGCAGCTTCGGGGGGACGGTATACAATGAGCAGTTCTTC. Protein sequence: CASSFGGTVYNEQFF.